This T cell receptor beta chain was identified during a study of blood T cell repertoires in COVID-19. As for the study in general: Sites across the United States, Italy and Spain contributed samples from acute and convalescent COVID-19. In each case, the material was cDNA or gDNA derived from T cells, B-cell-depleted T cells, or PBMCs.

Original analysis: The authors estimated nucleated cell counts from reference gene primer amplification. This table comes from immunoSEQ multiplex PCR, and its TCRdb copy is limited to in-frame clones, with some not included. V and J calls and clone size are those listed in that table; D and trimming were worked out from the DNA. The sample has 110,000 to 150,000 clones, approximately 85% seen once. This clone occurred a few times. Per the germline V gene, CDR1 is SGHTA and CDR2 is FQGTGA. The CDR3 is 17 amino acids. V shed 5 bases and J 2 bases; nucleotides not matched to a gene: 8. Sample: peripheral blood. The chain combines TRBV7-3 with TRBJ2-1; 11 bases align to TRBD2. This clonotype was obtained from a woman of 80 years or more with acute or convalescent COVID-19. This CDR3 reads CASSPEGTSGPYNEQFF. The CDR3 region has the DNA TGTGCCAGCAGCCCAGAAGGGACTAGCGGACCCTACAATGAGCAGTTCTTC.